This is a list of T cell receptor beta chains from one sample in a study of Ad26.COV2.S vaccination and SARS-CoV-2 variants. The table came from immunoSEQ multiplex PCR; TCRdb's copy has only in-frame clones and leaves some out. The table shows around 310,000 clones, with almost 90% occurring only once. Material: peripheral blood, obtained in a trial of Ad26.COV2.S vaccine versus placebo. These receptor sequences come from a person between 18 and 59 years old who received the Ad26.COV2.S COVID-19 vaccine or a placebo. Each CDR3 is given with its conserved first and last residue. Fields, in order: J gene, V gene, D gene, clone size, CDR3 length, CDR3 protein, CDR3 DNA. A D gene is named only where the DNA matches it firmly. The listing skips clone size in some rows; elsewhere it reads once, few, many or a size class.

TRBJ2-7 | TRBV5-6 | NA | NA | 13 | CASSLDSLYEQYF | TGTGCCAGCAGCCTGGACAGCCTCTACGAGCAGTACTTC
TRBJ1-1 | TRBV11-2 | TRBD1 | NA | 15 | CASSDPGQGSTEAFF | TGTGCCAGCAGCGACCCGGGACAGGGGAGCACTGAAGCTTTCTTT
TRBJ2-2 | TRBV29-1 | NA | NA | 16 | CSVQPLDRANTGELFF | TGCAGCGTCCAACCTCTGGACAGAGCGAACACCGGGGAGCTGTTTTTT
TRBJ1-2 | TRBV5-4 | NA | NA | 14 | CASSLGIPNYGYTF | TGTGCCAGCAGCTTGGGGATACCTAACTATGGCTACACCTTC
TRBJ1-1 | TRBV7-3 | NA | NA | 12 | CASSPITAEAFF | TGTGCCAGCAGCCCCATTACGGCTGAAGCTTTCTTT
TRBJ1-6 | TRBV7-9 | NA | NA | 12 | CASSLGDSPLHF | TGTGCCAGCAGCTTAGGTGATTCACCCCTCCACTTT
TRBJ1-2 | TRBV6-2/TRBV6-3 | NA | NA | 14 | CASSYHRIPGGYTF | TGTGCCAGCAGTTATCACAGGATCCCAGGTGGCTACACCTTC
TRBJ1-5 | TRBV7-8 | TRBD1 | NA | 13 | CASSDDRGQPQHF | TGTGCCAGCAGCGACGACAGGGGCCAGCCCCAGCATTTT
TRBJ2-3 | TRBV6-5 | TRBD1 | NA | 16 | CASSYGYRGSTDTQYF | TGTGCCAGCAGTTACGGGTACAGGGGAAGCACAGATACGCAGTATTTT
TRBJ2-5 | TRBV5-4 | TRBD1 | NA | 15 | CASSSDRGRTETQYF | TGTGCCAGCAGCTCAGACAGGGGGCGGACAGAGACCCAGTACTTC
TRBJ1-1 | TRBV6-5 | TRBD1 | NA | 14 | CASKRGRWNTEAFF | TGTGCCAGCAAGAGGGGGCGGTGGAACACTGAAGCTTTCTTT
TRBJ1-2 | TRBV5-1 | NA | once | 19 | CASSFDGRQPDSANYGYTF | TGCGCCAGCAGCTTCGACGGGAGACAGCCCGATTCAGCTAACTATGGCTACACCTTC
TRBJ1-1 | TRBV6-5 | NA | NA | 13 | CASNGGINTEAFF | TGTGCCAGCAACGGTGGGATCAACACTGAAGCTTTCTTT
TRBJ2-1 | TRBV5-3 | NA | NA | 17 | CARSSAMRPRVSGHVFF | TGTGCCAGAAGCTCCGCCATGCGCCCTCGGGTGAGCGGACATGTGTTCTTC
TRBJ1-4 | TRBV7-9 | NA | NA | 15 | CASSLVAGPNEKLFF | TGTGCCAGCAGCTTAGTTGCGGGACCGAATGAAAAACTGTTTTTT
TRBJ2-5 | TRBV28 | NA | NA | 19 | CASSTPYRDTEVYQETQYF | TGTGCCAGCAGTACACCATACCGGGACACCGAAGTGTACCAAGAGACCCAGTACTTC